Below, 9 T cell receptor beta chains from the same sample are listed, as sequenced in a study of T cell changes during pregnancy in multiple sclerosis. TCRdb keeps only in-frame clones here, not all; method: immunoSEQ multiplex PCR. Among around 95,000 clones listed, about 90% were seen once. The material sequenced was peripheral blood, taken after pregnancy. The receptors come from a female donor in good health, enrolled as a control in a pregnancy study.

The CDR3 sequence is CARGLVMGSSYEQYF. DNA of the CDR3: TGTGCCAGGGGGCTTGTGATGGGATCCTCCTACGAGCAGTACTTC. The chain carries TRBV2 and TRBJ2-7, with D possibly matching TRBD1 (5 bases). Between the trimmed V and J ends, which lost 9 bases and 0 bases, there was a span of 18 bases. Germline CDR1 and CDR2: SNHLY and FYNNEI. This CDR3 is built from 15 residues. Based on the CDR3 plus reference TRBV2 and TRBJ2-7, the full variable domain is EPEVTQTPSHQVTQMGQEVILRCVPISNHLYFYWYRQILGQKVEFLVSFYNNEISEKSEIFDDQFSVERPDGSNFTLKIRSTKLEDSAMYFCARGLVMGSSYEQYFGPGTRLTVT.

The chain couples TRBV7-9 to TRBJ1-3; weak D call: TRBD1 (6 bases). Trimming shortened V by 2 bases and J by 4 bases, and 9 bases separated the two germline ends. The CDR3 sequence is 14 residues long. CDR1 is SEHNR, CDR2 FQNEAQ, per germline (reference sequence). The CDR3 reads CASSLFGTGNTIYF. As DNA, the CDR3 is TGTGCCAGCAGCTTATTTGGGACAGGAAACACCATATATTTT. Supplemented by reference TRBV7-9 and TRBJ1-3, the full variable domain reads DTGVSQNPRHKITKRGQNVTFRCDPISEHNRLYWYRQTLGQGPEFLTYFQNEAQLEKSRLLSDRFSAERPKGSFSTLEIQRTEQGDSAMYLCASSLFGTGNTIYFGEGSWLTVV.

J is TRBJ2-7 and V is TRBV6-1; 9 nucleotides line up with TRBD1. Germline lookup yields CDR1 MNHNS and CDR2 SASEGT. The CDR3 totals 15 residues. The V segment lost 3 bases and the J segment 4 bases; nucleotides outside the gene matches: 7. The DNA for the CDR3 is TGTGCCAGCAGTGATGTGCCGGGACAGGGTTACGAGCAGTACTTC. It codes for CASSDVPGQGYEQYF.

This chain connects TRBV11-2 to TRBJ2-7; perhaps TRBD2 as D (6 bases). The CDR3 is 15 residues long. The V end was cut by 2 bases, the J end by 7 bases, with 18 bases between. In germline, CDR1 is SGHAT, CDR2 FQNNGV. The CDR3 loop reads CASSLTPAEGEEQYF. CDR3 DNA: TGTGCCAGCAGCTTAACGCCCGCGGAGGGAGAGGAGCAGTACTTC. The complete variable domain, with remaining parts taken from reference TRBV11-2 and TRBJ2-7, reads EAGVAQSPRYKIIEKRQSVAFWCNPISGHATLYWYQQILGQGPKLLIQFQNNGVVDDSQLPKDRFSAERLKGVDSTLKIQPAKLEDSAVYLCASSLTPAEGEEQYFGPGTRLTVT.

CDR3 region: CASSYSTRTLGEQYF. In DNA, the CDR3 is TGTGCCAGCAGTTACTCGACCCGGACTCTGGGCGAGCAGTACTTC. The V call is TRBV6-5, the J call TRBJ2-7; TRBD2 might be the D (5 bases). This CDR3 contains 15 residues. Trimming took 0 bases from V and 6 from J, leaving 15 bases between them. Germline CDR1 is MNHEY and CDR2 is SVGAGI.

The sample holds one count of this clone. The chain joins TRBV10-1 to TRBJ1-2; no reliable D call. The CDR3 consists of 14 residues. In germline, CDR1 is WNHNN, CDR2 SYGVQD (reference sequence). V lost 10 bases and J lost 3, with 18 bases in between. The CDR3 DNA reads as TGCGCCATCAGATGGGAGCAGAACCACTATGGCTACACCTTC. This sequence encodes CAIRWEQNHYGYTF.

This CDR3 reads CASSLEPYEQYF. In DNA form, the CDR3 reads TGTGCCAGCAGCTTGGAGCCCTACGAGCAGTACTTC. The rearrangement joins TRBV5-6 to TRBJ2-7, with unresolved D. Trimming stripped 0 bases from V and 2 bases from J, with 3 bases between. The CDR3 extends over 12 amino acids. CDR1 and CDR2 (germline): SGHDT, YYEEEE.

The genes are TRBV25-1 and TRBJ2-7; possibly TRBD1 for D (6 bases). CDR3 size: 14 residues. Germline CDR1 reads MGHDK; CDR2 reads SYGVNS. Trimming stripped 5 bases from V and 0 bases from J, with 11 bases between. This CDR3 reads CASSIQQGSYEQYF. Here the CDR3 DNA reads TGTGCCAGCAGTATCCAACAGGGCTCCTACGAGCAGTACTTC.

The chain is built from TRBV28 and TRBJ1-2; D is possibly TRBD1 (6 bases). Germline CDR1 is MDHEN and CDR2 is SYDVKM. This CDR3 region has 13 residues. Trimming stripped 5 bases from V and 3 bases from J, with 10 bases between. CDR3 protein: CASSPTGYYGYTF. The DNA for the CDR3 is TGTGCCAGCAGTCCTACAGGGTACTATGGCTACACCTTC.